This T cell receptor beta chain was identified during a study of T-cell memory formation after mild COVID-19. Only a few counts were recorded for this clonotype. The target antigen is unknown. Findings of the study overall: There was a balanced CD4/CD8 profile in clones contracting day 15 to 85, and later expanders leaned CD4+. Contracting CD4+ clones were located mainly in CM and EM, and CD8+ clones in EMRA. Confirmation was lacking for SARS-CoV-2 specificity of second-wave clones that peaked on day 37.

V shed 10 bases and J shed 2 bases, with 12 bases lying between them. This CDR3 has 13 residues. Using its own MiXCR run on the 5' RACE reads, TCRdb lists one record per CDR3 protein. The sample shows about half a million distinct CDR3 sequences, 15% to 20% of them seen only once. The sample was PBMCs or a T cell subset sorted from them (not recorded which). The chain recombines TRBV12-3 or TRBV12-4 with TRBJ2-1; weak D call: TRBD2 (5 bases). This receptor was obtained from an adult woman who had mild COVID-19 (a few samples of this study predate the infection). Cell type and time point are not known. CDR3 bases: TGTGCCACACTCGAGGGAACCTACAATGAGCAGTTCTTC. Its translation is CATLEGTYNEQFF.